These T cell receptor beta chains were read from a single sample in a study of blood T cell repertoires in COVID-19. TCRdb's copy holds only in-frame clones and misses some; the assay was immunoSEQ multiplex PCR. The data show tens of thousands of clones, with approximately 88% seen just once and 5.2% held by the top ten. What was sequenced was peripheral blood. The source of these receptors is a man between 60 and 70 years old with COVID-19, enrolled during active disease. CDR3s leave out the opening cysteine and the closing phenylalanine or tryptophan. Rows give clone size only sometimes, using once, few, many, or a class for an expanded clone.

clone size: few; CDR3 length: 17; V gene: TRBV4-3; J gene: TRBJ2-3; CDR3 protein: ASSQSETLEGVLADTQY
clone size: .; CDR3 length: 13; V gene: TRBV4-1; J gene: TRBJ2-2; CDR3 protein: ASSQPDRDTGELF
clone size: .; CDR3 length: 12; V gene: TRBV5-6; J gene: TRBJ2-3; CDR3 protein: ASSDSTSLDTQY
clone size: .; CDR3 length: 16; V gene: TRBV28; J gene: TRBJ1-4; CDR3 protein: ASSFIPRDSSRNEKLF
clone size: .; CDR3 length: 11; V gene: TRBV19; J gene: TRBJ2-1; CDR3 protein: ASSRQGINEQF
clone size: .; CDR3 length: 14; V gene: TRBV30; J gene: TRBJ2-6; CDR3 protein: AWRRAGFSGANVLT
clone size: .; CDR3 length: 13; V gene: TRBV6-5; J gene: TRBJ2-7; CDR3 protein: ASSRSGQGGWEQY
clone size: .; CDR3 length: 12; V gene: TRBV27; J gene: TRBJ2-2; CDR3 protein: ASSWTGFTGELF
clone size: .; CDR3 length: 11; V gene: TRBV6-5; J gene: TRBJ2-7; CDR3 protein: ASRRVLGGEQY
clone size: .; CDR3 length: 13; V gene: TRBV27; J gene: TRBJ1-3; CDR3 protein: ASRRQGAEGNTIY
clone size: .; CDR3 length: 10; V gene: TRBV12-3/TRBV12-4; J gene: TRBJ1-1; CDR3 protein: ASSRRNTEAF
clone size: .; CDR3 length: 13; V gene: TRBV27; J gene: TRBJ2-6; CDR3 protein: ASSPSRAGANVLT
clone size: .; CDR3 length: 10; V gene: TRBV19; J gene: TRBJ1-2; CDR3 protein: ASSGQGYGYT
clone size: .; CDR3 length: 15; V gene: TRBV7-9; J gene: TRBJ1-5; CDR3 protein: ASSSEWGREGNQPQH
clone size: .; CDR3 length: 13; V gene: TRBV30; J gene: TRBJ1-6; CDR3 protein: AWSRRGNNNSPLH
clone size: .; CDR3 length: 14; V gene: TRBV6-6; J gene: TRBJ2-5; CDR3 protein: ASSYSGGGYQETQY
clone size: .; CDR3 length: 9; V gene: TRBV11-3; J gene: TRBJ2-5; CDR3 protein: ANTIEETQY
clone size: .; CDR3 length: 11; V gene: TRBV25-1; J gene: TRBJ2-7; CDR3 protein: ASRGQGPYEQY
clone size: .; CDR3 length: 14; V gene: TRBV7-2; J gene: TRBJ2-3; CDR3 protein: ASSLWAGVGTDTQY
clone size: .; CDR3 length: 14; V gene: TRBV3-1/TRBV3-2; J gene: TRBJ1-2; CDR3 protein: ASSQVDFHRGLGYT
clone size: .; CDR3 length: 11; V gene: TRBV6-5; J gene: TRBJ1-5; CDR3 protein: ASRDRLHQPQH
clone size: .; CDR3 length: 12; V gene: TRBV6-5; J gene: TRBJ1-5; CDR3 protein: ASSKGGTSQPQH
clone size: .; CDR3 length: 13; V gene: TRBV7-2; J gene: TRBJ2-7; CDR3 protein: ASSFPPGQGALQY
clone size: .; CDR3 length: 14; V gene: TRBV4-1; J gene: TRBJ2-5; CDR3 protein: ASSQVARTGKETQY
clone size: .; CDR3 length: 14; V gene: TRBV4-1; J gene: TRBJ2-1; CDR3 protein: ASSQGASGRPDEQF
clone size: .; CDR3 length: 15; V gene: TRBV30; J gene: TRBJ2-7; CDR3 protein: AWSAPWQGATSYEQY
clone size: .; CDR3 length: 14; V gene: TRBV3-1/TRBV3-2; J gene: TRBJ2-2; CDR3 protein: ASSPGRRELTGELF
clone size: .; CDR3 length: 11; V gene: TRBV5-1; J gene: TRBJ1-2; CDR3 protein: ASSFGQDRGYT
clone size: once; CDR3 length: 9; V gene: TRBV20-1; J gene: TRBJ2-7; CDR3 protein: SAEQGDEQY
clone size: .; CDR3 length: 13; V gene: TRBV4-3; J gene: TRBJ2-3; CDR3 protein: ASSPQGQNTDTQY
clone size: .; CDR3 length: 13; V gene: TRBV5-1; J gene: TRBJ2-7; CDR3 protein: ASSFHRARGSEQY
clone size: .; CDR3 length: 14; V gene: TRBV9; J gene: TRBJ2-5; CDR3 protein: ASSVGDSSLKETQY
clone size: few; CDR3 length: 15; V gene: TRBV5-1; J gene: TRBJ2-1; CDR3 protein: ASSLTTSGGGYNEQF
clone size: .; CDR3 length: 10; V gene: TRBV4-2; J gene: TRBJ2-1; CDR3 protein: ASSPLAGQQF
clone size: few; CDR3 length: 11; V gene: TRBV24-1; J gene: TRBJ1-1; CDR3 protein: ASQGTANTEAF
clone size: .; CDR3 length: 10; V gene: TRBV7-8; J gene: TRBJ2-1; CDR3 protein: ASSIQGNEQF
clone size: .; CDR3 length: 17; V gene: TRBV23-1; J gene: TRBJ2-7; CDR3 protein: ASSHPLTSGRLSSYEQY
clone size: .; CDR3 length: 9; V gene: TRBV5-4; J gene: TRBJ2-1; CDR3 protein: ASSLFDEQF
clone size: .; CDR3 length: 12; V gene: TRBV28; J gene: TRBJ2-7; CDR3 protein: ASSLTERGYEQY
clone size: once; CDR3 length: 10; V gene: TRBV2; J gene: TRBJ2-7; CDR3 protein: AVKWGYYEQY
clone size: .; CDR3 length: 13; V gene: TRBV6-2/TRBV6-3; J gene: TRBJ1-2; CDR3 protein: ASSYSAGAVYGYT